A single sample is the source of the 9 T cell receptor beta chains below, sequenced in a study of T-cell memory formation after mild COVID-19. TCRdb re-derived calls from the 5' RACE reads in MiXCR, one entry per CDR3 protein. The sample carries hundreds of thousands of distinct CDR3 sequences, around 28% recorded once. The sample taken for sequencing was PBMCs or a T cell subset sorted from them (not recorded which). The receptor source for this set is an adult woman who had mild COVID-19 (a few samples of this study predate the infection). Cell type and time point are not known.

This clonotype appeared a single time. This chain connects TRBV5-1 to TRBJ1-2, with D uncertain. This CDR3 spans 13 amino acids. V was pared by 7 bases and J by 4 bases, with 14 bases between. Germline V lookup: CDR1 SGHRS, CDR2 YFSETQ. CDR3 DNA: TGCGCCAGCGGCGAGACTGTGCCCTATGGCTACACCTTC. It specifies CASGETVPYGYTF.

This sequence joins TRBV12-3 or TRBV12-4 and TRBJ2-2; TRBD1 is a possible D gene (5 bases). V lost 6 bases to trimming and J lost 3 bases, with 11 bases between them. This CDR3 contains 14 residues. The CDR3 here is CASRGQGHTGELFF. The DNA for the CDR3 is TGTGCCAGCAGGGGGCAGGGTCACACCGGGGAGCTGTTTTTT.

The CDR3 sequence is CASCRDPLLYGYTF. For the CDR3, the DNA is TGTGCCAGCTGCCGGGACCCCCTGCTCTATGGCTACACCTTC. The chain joins TRBV2 to TRBJ1-2; weak D call: TRBD1 (5 bases). V was cut by 8 bases and J by 4 bases, with 17 bases left in between. The length of the CDR3 is 14 residues. The germline V gene encodes CDR1 SNHLY and CDR2 FYNNEI.

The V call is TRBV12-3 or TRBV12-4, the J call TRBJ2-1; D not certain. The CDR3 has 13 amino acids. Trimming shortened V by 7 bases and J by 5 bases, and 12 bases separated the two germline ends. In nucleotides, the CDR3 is TGTGCCAGCAACCTCGCAGGAGACAATGAGCAGTTCTTC. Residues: CASNLAGDNEQFF.

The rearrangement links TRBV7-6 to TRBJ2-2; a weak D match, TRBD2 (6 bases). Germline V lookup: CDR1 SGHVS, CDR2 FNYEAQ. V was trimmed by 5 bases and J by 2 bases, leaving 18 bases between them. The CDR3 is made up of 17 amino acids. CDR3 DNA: TGTGCCAGCAGCCTAGGAGGGACCTGGGAAAACACCGGGGAGCTGTTTTTT. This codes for CASSLGGTWENTGELFF.

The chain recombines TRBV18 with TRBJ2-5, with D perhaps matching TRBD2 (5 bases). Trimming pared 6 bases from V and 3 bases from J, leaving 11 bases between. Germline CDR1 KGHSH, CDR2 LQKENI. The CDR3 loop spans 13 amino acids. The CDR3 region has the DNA TGTGCCAGCTCCCCCTCGGGGAAAGAGACCCAGTACTTC. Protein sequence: CASSPSGKETQYF.

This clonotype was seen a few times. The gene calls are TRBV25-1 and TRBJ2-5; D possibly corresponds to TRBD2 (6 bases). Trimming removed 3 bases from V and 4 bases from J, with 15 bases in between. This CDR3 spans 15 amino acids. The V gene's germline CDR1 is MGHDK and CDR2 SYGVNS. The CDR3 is CASSDPPRGVETQYF. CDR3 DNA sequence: TGTGCCAGCAGTGATCCCCCGCGCGGGGTAGAGACCCAGTACTTC.

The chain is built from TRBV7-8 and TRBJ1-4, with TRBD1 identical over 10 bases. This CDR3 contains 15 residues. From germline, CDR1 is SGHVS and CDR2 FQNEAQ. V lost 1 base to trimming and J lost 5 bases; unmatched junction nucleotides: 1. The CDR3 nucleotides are TGTGCCAGCAGCTTAGGGACAGGGGGGAATGAAAAACTGTTTTTT. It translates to CASSLGTGGNEKLFF.

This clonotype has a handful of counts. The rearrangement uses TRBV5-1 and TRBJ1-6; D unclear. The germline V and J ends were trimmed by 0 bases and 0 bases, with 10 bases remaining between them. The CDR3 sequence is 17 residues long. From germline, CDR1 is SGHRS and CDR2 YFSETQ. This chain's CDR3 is CASSLAPLSSYNSPLHF. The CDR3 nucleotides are TGCGCCAGCAGCTTGGCCCCCCTGAGCTCCTATAATTCACCCCTCCACTTT. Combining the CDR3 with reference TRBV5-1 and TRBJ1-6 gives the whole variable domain KAGVTQTPRYLIKTRGQQVTLSCSPISGHRSVSWYQQTPGQGLQFLFEYFSETQRNKGNFPGRFSGRQFSNSRSEMNVSTLELGDSALYLCASSLAPLSSYNSPLHFGNGTRLTVT.